The rows below give T cell receptor beta chains drawn from one sample of a study of T cell responses to AZD1222 COVID-19 vaccine. Clones were sequenced by immunoSEQ multiplex PCR, and TCRdb holds only the in-frame ones, with some missing. The sample holds approximately 44,000 clones, around 82% seen once. The sample in question was peripheral blood, obtained on day 0 of AZD1222 vaccination. The receptors derive from an adult in good health. Each CDR3 is given with its conserved first and last residue. The D gene is left open where the match is weak. Expanded clones are given a class, and other clones once, few, many or no size at all.

clone size	J gene	V gene	D gene	CDR3 protein	CDR3 DNA
.	TRBJ1-2	TRBV19	.	CASKEGYYGYTF	TGTGCCAGTAAGGAGGGGTACTATGGCTACACCTTC
.	TRBJ1-2	TRBV5-6	.	CASSLGRYYGYTF	TGTGCCAGCAGCTTGGGGCGGTACTATGGCTACACCTTC
.	TRBJ2-1	TRBV15	.	CATSRDWGTSDEQFF	TGTGCCACCAGCAGAGATTGGGGAACCTCGGATGAGCAGTTCTTC
.	TRBJ1-5	TRBV15	TRBD1	CATSRDRTGVKYSNQPQHF	TGTGCCACCAGCAGAGATCGGACAGGGGTTAAATATAGCAATCAGCCCCAGCATTTT
.	TRBJ2-2	TRBV6-5	.	CASRITYTGELFF	TGTGCCAGCAGGATAACTTACACCGGGGAGCTGTTTTTT
.	TRBJ2-7	TRBV29-1	.	CSVEDSIYEQYF	TGCAGCGTTGAGGACAGTATCTACGAGCAGTACTTC
.	TRBJ1-6	TRBV3-1/TRBV3-2	.	CASSTGDNSPLHF	TGTGCCAGCTCGACCGGAGACAATTCACCCCTCCACTTT
.	TRBJ2-7	TRBV18	.	CASSPGTAPYEQYF	TGTGCCAGCTCACCAGGTACGGCTCCGTACGAGCAGTACTTC
.	TRBJ2-7	TRBV28	.	CASSLDQNRSSYEQYF	TGTGCCAGCAGTTTAGACCAAAACAGGAGCTCCTACGAGCAGTACTTC
few	TRBJ2-7	TRBV7-2	TRBD2	CASSLTAGGPYEQYF	TGTGCCAGCAGCTTAACCGCGGGGGGTCCCTACGAGCAGTACTTC
.	TRBJ1-1	TRBV19	.	CASSIMGNTEAFF	TGTGCCAGTAGTATAATGGGGAACACTGAAGCTTTCTTT
.	TRBJ2-2	TRBV24-1	.	CASGGNTGELFF	TGTGCCTCCGGTGGTAACACCGGGGAGCTGTTTTTT
few	TRBJ2-7	TRBV7-9	TRBD1	CASSHQTGKYEQYF	TGTGCCAGCAGCCACCAGACAGGGAAGTACGAGCAGTACTTC
once	TRBJ2-7	TRBV18	.	CASSELPGAVSYEQYF	TGTGCCAGCTCAGAACTACCGGGGGCGGTATCCTACGAGCAGTACTTC